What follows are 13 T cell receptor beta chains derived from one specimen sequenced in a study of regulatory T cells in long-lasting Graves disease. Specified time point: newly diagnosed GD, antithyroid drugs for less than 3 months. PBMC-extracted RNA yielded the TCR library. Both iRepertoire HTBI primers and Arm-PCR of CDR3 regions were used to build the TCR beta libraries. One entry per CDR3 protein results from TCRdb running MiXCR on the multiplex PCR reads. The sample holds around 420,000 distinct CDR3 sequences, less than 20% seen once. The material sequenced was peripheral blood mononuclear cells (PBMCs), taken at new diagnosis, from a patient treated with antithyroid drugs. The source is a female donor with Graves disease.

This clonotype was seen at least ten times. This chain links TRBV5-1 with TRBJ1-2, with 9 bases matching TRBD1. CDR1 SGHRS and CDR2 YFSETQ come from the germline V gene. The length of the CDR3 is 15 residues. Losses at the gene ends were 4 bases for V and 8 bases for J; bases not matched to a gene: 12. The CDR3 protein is CASSGGGQGPGGYTF. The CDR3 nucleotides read TGCGCCAGCAGCGGAGGGGGACAGGGCCCCGGAGGCTACACCTTC.

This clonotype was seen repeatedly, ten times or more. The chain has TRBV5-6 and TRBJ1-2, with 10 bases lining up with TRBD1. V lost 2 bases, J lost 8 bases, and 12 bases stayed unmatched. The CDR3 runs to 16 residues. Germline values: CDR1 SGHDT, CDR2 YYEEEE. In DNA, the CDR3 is TGTGCCAGCAGCTTTGGGACAGGGGAATCGTTGGCAGGCTACACCTTC. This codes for CASSFGTGESLAGYTF.

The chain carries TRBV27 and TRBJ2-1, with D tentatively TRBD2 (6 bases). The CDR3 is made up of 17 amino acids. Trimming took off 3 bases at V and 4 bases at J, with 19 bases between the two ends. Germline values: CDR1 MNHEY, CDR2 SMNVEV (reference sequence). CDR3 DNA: TGTGCCAGCAGTTTGGGAGGAGGGAGAGGCAGGTACAATGAGCAGTTCTTC. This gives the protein CASSLGGGRGRYNEQFF.

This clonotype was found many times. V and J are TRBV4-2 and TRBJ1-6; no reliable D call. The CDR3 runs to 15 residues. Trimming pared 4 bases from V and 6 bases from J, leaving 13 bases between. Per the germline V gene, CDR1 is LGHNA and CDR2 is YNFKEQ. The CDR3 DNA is TGTGCCAGCAGCCCCCGGACTGCGAGTAATTCACCCCTCCACTTT. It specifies CASSPRTASNSPLHF.

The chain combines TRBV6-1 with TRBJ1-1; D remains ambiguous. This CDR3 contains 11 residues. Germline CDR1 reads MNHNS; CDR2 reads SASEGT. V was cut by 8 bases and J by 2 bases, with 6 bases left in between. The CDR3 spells CASGKNTEAFF. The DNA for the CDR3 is TGTGCCAGCGGGAAAAACACTGAAGCTTTCTTT.

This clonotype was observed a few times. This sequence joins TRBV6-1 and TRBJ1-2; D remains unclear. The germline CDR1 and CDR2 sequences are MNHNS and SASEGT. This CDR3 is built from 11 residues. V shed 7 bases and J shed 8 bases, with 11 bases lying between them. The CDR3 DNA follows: TGTGCCAGCACCTCGGTTGGAGGCTACACCTTC. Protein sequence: CASTSVGGYTF.

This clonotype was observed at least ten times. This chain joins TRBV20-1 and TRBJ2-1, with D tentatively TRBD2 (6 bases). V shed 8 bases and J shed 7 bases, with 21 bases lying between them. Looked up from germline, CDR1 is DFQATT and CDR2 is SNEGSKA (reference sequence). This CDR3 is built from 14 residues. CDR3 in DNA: TGCAGTTCCCCCGGGGGATGGGGCGGGAATGAGCAGTTCTTC. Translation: CSSPGGWGGNEQFF.

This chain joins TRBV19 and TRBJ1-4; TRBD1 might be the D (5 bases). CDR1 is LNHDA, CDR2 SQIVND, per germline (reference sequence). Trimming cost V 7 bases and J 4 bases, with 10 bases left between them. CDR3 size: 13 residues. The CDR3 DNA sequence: TGTGCCAGTAAGGGACCGATTAATGAAAAACTGTTTTTT. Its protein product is CASKGPINEKLFF.

The CDR3 coding sequence is TGTGCCAGCAGCCAAGCTCTGGGGGAGACCCAGTACTTC. This encodes CASSQALGETQYF. V usage is TRBV4-2 and J usage is TRBJ2-5, with D unresolved. Trimming shortened V by 1 base and J by 5 bases, and 8 bases separated the two germline ends. The CDR3 is 13 amino acids. Germline V gene data show CDR1 as LGHNA and CDR2 as YNFKEQ.

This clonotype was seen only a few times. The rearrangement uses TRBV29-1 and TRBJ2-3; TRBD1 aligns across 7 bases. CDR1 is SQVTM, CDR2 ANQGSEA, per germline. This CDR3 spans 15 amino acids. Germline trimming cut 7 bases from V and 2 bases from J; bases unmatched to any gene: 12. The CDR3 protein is CSGSGQVSSTDTQYF. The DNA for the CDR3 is TGCAGCGGATCCGGACAGGTCTCATCCACAGATACGCAGTATTTT.

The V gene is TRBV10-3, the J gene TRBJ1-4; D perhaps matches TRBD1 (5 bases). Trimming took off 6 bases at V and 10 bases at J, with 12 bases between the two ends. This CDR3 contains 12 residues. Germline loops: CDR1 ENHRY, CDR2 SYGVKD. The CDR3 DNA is TGTGCCATCAGGGACCAGGGCGGAAAACTGTTTTTT. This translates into CAIRDQGGKLFF.

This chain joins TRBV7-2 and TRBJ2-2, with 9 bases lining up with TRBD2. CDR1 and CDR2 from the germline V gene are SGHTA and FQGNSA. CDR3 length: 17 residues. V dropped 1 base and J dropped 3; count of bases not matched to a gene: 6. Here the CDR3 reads CASSLVLAGDHTGELFF. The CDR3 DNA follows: TGTGCCAGCAGCTTAGTCTTAGCGGGAGACCACACCGGGGAGCTGTTTTTT.

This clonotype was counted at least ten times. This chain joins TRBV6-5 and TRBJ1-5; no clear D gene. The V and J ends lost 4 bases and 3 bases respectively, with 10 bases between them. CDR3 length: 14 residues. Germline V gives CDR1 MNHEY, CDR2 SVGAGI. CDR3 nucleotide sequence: TGTGCCAGCAGTTCGGACGGCCTCAATCAGCCCCAGCATTTT. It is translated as CASSSDGLNQPQHF.